These 16 T cell receptor beta chains were all obtained from the same sample, sequenced in a study of T cell repertoires in cytomegalovirus infection. TCRdb processed the reads anew with MiXCR; each CDR3 protein has one entry. The sample has over 450,000 distinct CDR3 sequences; 11% are singletons. The sequenced material came from PBMCs. The origin of the receptors is a human donor in good health (CMV status not recorded). Some clones in this sample may be carry-over from other donors' samples.

This clonotype was detected many times. The chain is built from TRBV12-3 or TRBV12-4 and TRBJ2-7, with D uncertain. V was pared by 4 bases and J by 5 bases, with 15 bases between. CDR3 length: 14 amino acids. CDR3 amino acids: CASSSRWVVDEQYF. The CDR3 DNA follows: TGTGCCAGCAGTTCCCGGTGGGTCGTGGACGAGCAGTACTTC.

Ten or more counts support this clonotype. The CDR3 DNA reads as TGTGCCAGCAGCTTAACAGGGGGTCTGACCTACACTGAAGCTTTCTTT. Residues: CASSLTGGLTYTEAFF. This chain connects TRBV7-3 to TRBJ1-1, with D maybe TRBD1 (6 bases). The CDR3 has 16 residues. V lost 0 bases and J 3 bases, leaving 14 bases between the germline ends. The germline V gene encodes CDR1 SGHTA and CDR2 FQGTGA. The full variable domain, with the rest looked up from reference TRBV7-3 and TRBJ1-1, is GAGVSQTPSNKVTEKGKYVELRCDPISGHTALYWYRQSLGQGPEFLIYFQGTGAADDSGLPNDRFFAVRPEGSVSTLKIQRTERGDSAVYLCASSLTGGLTYTEAFFGQGTRLTVV.

This clonotype was seen more than once but under ten times. The V gene is TRBV20-1, the J gene TRBJ1-1, with D hard to call. CDR3 length equals 14 residues. V was cut by 1 base and J by 4 bases, with 13 bases left in between. From germline, CDR1 is DFQATT and CDR2 SNEGSKA (reference sequence). The DNA for the CDR3 is TGCAGTGCTAGAGGGGCGGGGAAGGCCACTGAAGCTTTCTTT. The encoded protein is CSARGAGKATEAFF.

The sample holds a few counts of this clonotype. The chain links TRBV27 to TRBJ2-3; D not certain. CDR3 length: 9 amino acids. Deletions cut 3 bases from V and 10 bases from J, with 2 bases between. CDR1 is MNHEY, CDR2 SMNVEV, per germline (reference sequence). The DNA of the CDR3 is TGTGCCAGCAGTTTCGCGCAGTATTTT. Translation gives CASSFAQYF.

This clonotype has at least ten counts. This chain links TRBV2 with TRBJ1-1; D not resolved. V was clipped by 1 base and J by 6 bases, with 15 bases between them. Looked up from germline, CDR1 is SNHLY and CDR2 is FYNNEI. There are 15 residues in the CDR3. CDR3 DNA: TGTGCCAGCAGTGAAGGTGGAGTGAGAAGCGCTGAAGCTTTCTTT. Translation: CASSEGGVRSAEAFF.

The chain joins TRBV28 to TRBJ2-7; 7 nucleotides align to TRBD2. The CDR3 sequence is 14 residues long. Germline lookup yields CDR1 MDHEN and CDR2 SYDVKM. Germline trimming cut 3 bases from V and 3 bases from J; bases unmatched to any gene: 5. CDR3 in amino acids: CASSFSSSGYEQYF. DNA of the CDR3: TGTGCCAGCAGTTTTTCCTCTAGCGGCTACGAGCAGTACTTC. The entire variable domain, with the rest obtained from reference TRBV28 and TRBJ2-7, is as follows: DVKVTQSSRYLVKRTGEKVFLECVQDMDHENMFWYRQDPGLGLRLIYFSYDVKMKEKGDIPEGYSVSREKKERFSLILESASTNQTSMYLCASSFSSSGYEQYFGPGTRLTVT.

This clonotype was detected ten times or more. The chain recombines TRBV10-3 with TRBJ1-5, with D unclear. Trimming shortened V by 8 bases and J by 3 bases, and 8 bases separated the two germline ends. The CDR3 runs to 12 residues. Looked up from germline, CDR1 is ENHRY and CDR2 is SYGVKD. The chain's CDR3 is CAIRSPNQPQHF. In DNA, the CDR3 is TGTGCCATCCGGTCCCCCAATCAGCCCCAGCATTTT.

This clonotype was counted ten times or more. In nucleotides, the CDR3 is TGTGCCAGCAGCTCTAGGAACAGGGGGCTCGAGCAGTACTTC. Protein product: CASSSRNRGLEQYF. The chain combines TRBV12-3 or TRBV12-4 with TRBJ2-7, with 9 positions matching TRBD1. J gave up 6 bases and V 6 bases, and 9 bases lay outside the gene matches. The CDR3 loop spans 14 amino acids.

This clonotype was picked up a small number of times. The rearrangement uses TRBV3-1 and TRBJ2-7; TRBD2 matches at 8 bases. In germline, CDR1 is LGHDT, CDR2 YNNKEL (reference sequence). This CDR3 contains 14 residues. Trimming cost V 6 bases and J 5 bases; bases outside gene matches: 9. This CDR3 reads CASRRAGVINEQYF. The CDR3 nucleotides are TGTGCCAGCAGGCGAGCGGGAGTGATAAACGAGCAGTACTTC.

There are a few counts of this clonotype. The V gene is TRBV2, the J gene TRBJ1-1; D is unresolved. CDR1 is SNHLY, CDR2 FYNNEI, per germline. This CDR3 has 15 amino acids. Trimming removed 6 bases at V and 1 base at J, with 15 bases between. CDR3 nucleotide sequence: TGTGCCAGCAGACCGCTAAAACAGCCGAACACTGAAGCTTTCTTT. It codes for CASRPLKQPNTEAFF.

This chain connects TRBV20-1 to TRBJ1-5; perhaps TRBD1 as D (5 bases). The CDR3 has 13 residues. Trimming removed 3 bases from V and 6 bases from J, with 12 bases in between. Germline assignment: CDR1 DFQATT and CDR2 SNEGSKA (reference sequence). CDR3 sequence (DNA): TGCAGTGCTAGGGGGCCTGGAGGTCAGCCCCAGCATTTT. Its translation is CSARGPGGQPQHF.

This clonotype occurred a few times. The CDR3 DNA reads as TGCAGCGTTGAAGGGACCGGGAAACCCTACGAGCAGTACTTC. This codes for CSVEGTGKPYEQYF. The J gene is TRBJ2-7, the V gene TRBV29-1; D is perhaps TRBD2 (5 bases). CDR1 SQVTM and CDR2 ANQGSEA come from the germline V gene. V dropped 1 base and J dropped 2 bases, with 12 bases sitting between them. The CDR3 spans 14 residues.

This clonotype was found many times. The rearrangement uses TRBV7-6 and TRBJ2-2, with TRBD1 matching over 7 bases. The CDR3 loop spans 16 amino acids. J lost 4 bases, V lost 1 base, and 6 bases had no gene match. Germline assignment: CDR1 SGHVS and CDR2 FNYEAQ. CDR3 nucleotide sequence: TGTGCCAGCAGCTTAGAAGGGACAGCTCTCACCGGGGAGCTGTTTTTT. Translating it yields CASSLEGTALTGELFF.

In this sample, this clonotype turned up a few times. J is TRBJ1-5 and V is TRBV11-2; D might be TRBD1 (5 bases). V gave up 5 bases and J gave up 0 bases, with 8 bases separating them. The CDR3 length is 14 residues. Germline V CDR1 and CDR2: SGHAT, FQNNGV. In DNA form, the CDR3 reads TGTGCCAGCAGCCGACAGAATAGCAATCAGCCCCAGCATTTT. Translation gives CASSRQNSNQPQHF.

The rearrangement links TRBV2 to TRBJ2-3; no clear D. The CDR3 sequence is 13 residues long. Germline V gene lookup returns CDR1 SNHLY and CDR2 FYNNEI. Trimming left V 6 bases short and J 1 base short, with 8 bases between. Here the CDR3 DNA reads TGTGCCAGCAGGGATCTGGGCACAGATACGCAGTATTTT. Amino acid sequence: CASRDLGTDTQYF.

This chain joins TRBV20-1 and TRBJ2-3; 9 bases align to TRBD2. CDR1 and CDR2 (germline): DFQATT, SNEGSKA (reference sequence). This CDR3 comprises 18 residues. Trimming took 2 bases from V and 0 from J; bases not matched to a gene: 12. Written as DNA, the CDR3 is TGCAGTGCTAGAAGGCTAGCGGGGCACACGGGTAGCACAGATACGCAGTATTTT. Translating it yields CSARRLAGHTGSTDTQYF.